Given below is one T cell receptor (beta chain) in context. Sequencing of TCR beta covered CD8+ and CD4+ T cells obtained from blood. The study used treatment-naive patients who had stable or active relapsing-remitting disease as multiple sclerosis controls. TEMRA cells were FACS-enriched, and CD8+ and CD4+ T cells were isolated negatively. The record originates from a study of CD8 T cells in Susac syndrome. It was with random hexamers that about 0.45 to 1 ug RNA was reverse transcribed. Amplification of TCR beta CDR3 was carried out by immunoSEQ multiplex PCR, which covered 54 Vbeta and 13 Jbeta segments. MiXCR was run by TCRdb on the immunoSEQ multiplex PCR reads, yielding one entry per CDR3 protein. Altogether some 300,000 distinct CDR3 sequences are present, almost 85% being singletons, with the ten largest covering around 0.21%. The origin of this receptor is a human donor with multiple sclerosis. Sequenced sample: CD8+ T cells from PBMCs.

The CDR3: CASSPGLVPETQYF. CDR3 nucleotides: TGTGCCAGCAGCCCCGGACTAGTTCCAGAGACCCAGTACTTC. The gene calls are TRBV11-2 and TRBJ2-5; 7 bases are a match to TRBD2. V was pared by 5 bases and J by 4 bases, with 7 bases of the junction left unmatched. The CDR3 length is 14 residues. Germline values: CDR1 SGHAT, CDR2 FQNNGV.